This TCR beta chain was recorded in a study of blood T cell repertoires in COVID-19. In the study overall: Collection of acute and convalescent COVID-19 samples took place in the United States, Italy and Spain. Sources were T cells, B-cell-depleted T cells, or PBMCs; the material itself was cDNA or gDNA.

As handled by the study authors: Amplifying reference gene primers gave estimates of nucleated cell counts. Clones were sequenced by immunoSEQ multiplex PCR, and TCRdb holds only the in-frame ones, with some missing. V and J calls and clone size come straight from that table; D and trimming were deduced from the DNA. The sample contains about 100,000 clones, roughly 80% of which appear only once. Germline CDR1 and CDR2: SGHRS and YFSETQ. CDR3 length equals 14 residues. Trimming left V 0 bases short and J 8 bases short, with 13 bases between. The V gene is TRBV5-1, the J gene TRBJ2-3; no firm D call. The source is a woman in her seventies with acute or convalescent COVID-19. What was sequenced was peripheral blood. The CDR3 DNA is TGCGCCAGCAGCTTGGGGCACGAGCCAGGTACGCAGTATTTT. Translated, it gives CASSLGHEPGTQYF.